The 3 T cell receptor beta chains listed next were all sequenced from one sample in a study of human T cells and chemical hapten exposure. MiXCR, run by TCRdb on the RACE reads, gives a single entry per CDR3 protein. The top ten hold nearly 3% of the sample, which has 150,000 to 200,000 distinct CDR3 sequences, approximately 29% seen once. Stated time point: pre-sensitization, week 0. Documented treatment: therapeutic diphenylcyclopropenone sensitization with weekly scalp DPC. This specimen consisted of whole blood, obtained in connection with sensitization to the hapten diphenylcyclopropenone (DPC). Source of these receptors: a woman in her twenties or thirties with alopecia areata. Some clones in this sample may be carry-over from other donors' samples.

Only a few counts were recorded for this clonotype. The chain is built from TRBV28 and TRBJ1-2; 11 positions agree with TRBD1. V lost 8 bases, J lost 4 bases, and 6 bases stayed unmatched. Germline lookup yields CDR1 MDHEN and CDR2 SYDVKM. This CDR3 is 14 amino acids long. Written as DNA, the CDR3 is TGTGCCAGCGGTCGTGGGACAGGGGGCTATGGCTACACCTTC. Its protein product is CASGRGTGGYGYTF.

The genes are TRBV9 and TRBJ2-1, with TRBD2 as a possible D gene (5 bases). Germline V gives CDR1 SGDLS, CDR2 YYNGEE. Trimming stripped 3 bases from V and 1 base from J, with 8 bases between. This CDR3 region has 14 residues. CDR3 residues: CASSAGLSYNEQFF. CDR3 in DNA: TGTGCCAGCAGCGCGGGGTTGTCCTACAATGAGCAGTTCTTC.

The chain combines TRBV29-1 with TRBJ2-1; D is tentatively TRBD1 or TRBD2 (5 bases each). The germline gives CDR1 SQVTM, CDR2 ANQGSEA. CDR3 size: 12 residues. The V end lost 4 bases, the J end lost 10 bases, and 14 bases lay between the germline ends. The CDR3 loop reads CSVVGESWEQFF. The CDR3 nucleotides are TGCAGCGTTGTAGGGGAGTCGTGGGAGCAGTTCTTC.